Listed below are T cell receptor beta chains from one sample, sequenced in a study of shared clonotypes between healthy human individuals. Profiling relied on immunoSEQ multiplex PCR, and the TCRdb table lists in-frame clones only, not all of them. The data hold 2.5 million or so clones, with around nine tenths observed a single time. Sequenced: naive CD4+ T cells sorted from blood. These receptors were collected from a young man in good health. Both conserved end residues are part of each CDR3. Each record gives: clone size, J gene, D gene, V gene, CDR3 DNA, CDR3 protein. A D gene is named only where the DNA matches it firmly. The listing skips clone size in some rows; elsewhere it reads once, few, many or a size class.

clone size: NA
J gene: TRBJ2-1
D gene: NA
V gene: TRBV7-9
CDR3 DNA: TGTGCCAGCAGCTCCCGGACTCTGACCAATGAGCAGTTCTTC
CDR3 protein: CASSSRTLTNEQFF

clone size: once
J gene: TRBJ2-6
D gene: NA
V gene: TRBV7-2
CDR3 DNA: TGTGCCAGCAGCAGGCCACAGGGTTACGGGGCCAACGTCCTGACTTTC
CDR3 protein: CASSRPQGYGANVLTF

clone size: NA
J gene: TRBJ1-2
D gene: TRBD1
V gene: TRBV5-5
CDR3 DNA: TGTGCCAGCAGCTTGCAGGGGGCGTACGGCTACACCTTC
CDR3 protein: CASSLQGAYGYTF

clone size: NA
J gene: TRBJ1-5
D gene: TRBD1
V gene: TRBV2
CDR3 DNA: TGTGCCAGCAGTCCACGGACAGGGGGATCAAATCAGCCCCAGCATTTT
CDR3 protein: CASSPRTGGSNQPQHF

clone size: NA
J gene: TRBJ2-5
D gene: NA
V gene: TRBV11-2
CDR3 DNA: TGTGCCAGCAGCCGCCAGGGGTCGGAGACCCAGTACTTC
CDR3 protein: CASSRQGSETQYF

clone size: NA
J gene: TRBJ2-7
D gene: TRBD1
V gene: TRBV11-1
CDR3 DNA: TGTGCCAGCAGTGAGACAGGGTCCCACGAGCAGTACTTC
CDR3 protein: CASSETGSHEQYF

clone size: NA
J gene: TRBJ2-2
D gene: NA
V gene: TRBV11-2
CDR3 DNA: TGTGCCAGCAGCTTCGGATACATACTAACCGGGGAGCTGTTTTTT
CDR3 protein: CASSFGYILTGELFF

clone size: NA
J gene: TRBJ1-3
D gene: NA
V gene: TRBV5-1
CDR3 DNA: TGCGCCAGCAGCTTGGATAGGCCTGGAAACACCATATATTTT
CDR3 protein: CASSLDRPGNTIYF

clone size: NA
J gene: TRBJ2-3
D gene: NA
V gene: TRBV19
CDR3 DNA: TGTGCCAGTAGTATAGAGCGGTTATCTACGGATACGCAGTATTTT
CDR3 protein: CASSIERLSTDTQYF

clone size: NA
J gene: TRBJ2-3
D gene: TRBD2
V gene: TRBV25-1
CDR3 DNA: TGTGCCAGCACCGACCTCGGGGGGATGTGGGGGACAGATACGCAGTATTTT
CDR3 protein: CASTDLGGMWGTDTQYF

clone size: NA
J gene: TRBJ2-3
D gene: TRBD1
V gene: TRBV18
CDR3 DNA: TGTGCCAGCTCACCGTCCGGGACAGGTTCTTCTAGCACAGATACGCAGTATTTT
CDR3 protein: CASSPSGTGSSSTDTQYF

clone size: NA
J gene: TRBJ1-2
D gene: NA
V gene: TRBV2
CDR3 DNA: TGTGCCAGCGAAGAGGGCCTAACTCCTAACTATGGCTACACCTTC
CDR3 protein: CASEEGLTPNYGYTF

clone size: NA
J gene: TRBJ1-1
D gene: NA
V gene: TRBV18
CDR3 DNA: TGTGCCAGCTCACCCCCCAACAGGGAAGAAGGCACTGAAGCTTTCTTT
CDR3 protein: CASSPPNREEGTEAFF

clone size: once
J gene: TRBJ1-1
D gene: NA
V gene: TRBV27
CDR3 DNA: TGTGCCAGCATCCTCTTAGGCACAGCCGAAGCTTTCTTT
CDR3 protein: CASILLGTAEAFF

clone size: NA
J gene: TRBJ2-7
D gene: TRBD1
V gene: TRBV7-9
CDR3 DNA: TGTGCCAGCAGCCCTGACAGGGCCTCCGTGGAGCAGTACTTC
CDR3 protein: CASSPDRASVEQYF

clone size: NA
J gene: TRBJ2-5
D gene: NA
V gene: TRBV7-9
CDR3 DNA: TGTGCCAGCGTAGGGATTGGAGAGACCCAGTACTTC
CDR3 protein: CASVGIGETQYF

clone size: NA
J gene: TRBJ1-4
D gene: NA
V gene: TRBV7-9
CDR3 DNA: TGTGCCAGCAGCCCCCGACAGCAGAGGAAAACTAATGAAAAACTGTTTTTT
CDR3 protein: CASSPRQQRKTNEKLFF

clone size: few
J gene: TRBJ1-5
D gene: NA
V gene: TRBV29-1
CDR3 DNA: TGCAGCGTTCGTACAGGAGCGAGCAATCAGCCCCAGCATTTT
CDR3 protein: CSVRTGASNQPQHF

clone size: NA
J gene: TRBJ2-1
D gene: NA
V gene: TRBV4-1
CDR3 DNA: TGCGCCAGCAGCCACCTAAGCACCGGGCCTGCGGTCTTC
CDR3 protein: CASSHLSTGPAVF

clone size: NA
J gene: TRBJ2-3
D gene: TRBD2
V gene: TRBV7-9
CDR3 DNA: TGTGCCAGCAGCCTGACTAGCGGGGTTGATACGCAGTATTTT
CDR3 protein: CASSLTSGVDTQYF

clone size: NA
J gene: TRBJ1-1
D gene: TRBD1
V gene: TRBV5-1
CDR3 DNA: TGCGCCAGCAGCTTGCGCCCAGGGGGCGTCTTGAGTACTGAAGCTTTCTTT
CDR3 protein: CASSLRPGGVLSTEAFF

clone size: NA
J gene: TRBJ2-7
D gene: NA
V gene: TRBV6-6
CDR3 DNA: TGTGCCAGCAGCCCGGGACCTTACGAGCAGTACTTC
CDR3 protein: CASSPGPYEQYF

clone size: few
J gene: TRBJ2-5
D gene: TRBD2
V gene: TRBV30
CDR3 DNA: TGTGCCTGGAGTGTGGGGACTAGTTCCCAGACCCAGTACTTC
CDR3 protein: CAWSVGTSSQTQYF

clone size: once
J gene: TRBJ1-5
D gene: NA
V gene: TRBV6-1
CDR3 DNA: TGTGCCAGCAGTGTTCAGGGTAACAATCAGCCCCAGCATTTT
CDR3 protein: CASSVQGNNQPQHF

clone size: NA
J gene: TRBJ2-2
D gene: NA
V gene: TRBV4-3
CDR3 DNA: TGCGCCAGCAGCCGACTAGTGGAAATCAGTACCGGGGAGCTGTTTTTT
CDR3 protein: CASSRLVEISTGELFF

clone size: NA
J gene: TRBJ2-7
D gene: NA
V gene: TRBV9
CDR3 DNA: TGTGCCAGCAGCGTAGGGGACGGGAGCTCCTACGAGCAGTACTTC
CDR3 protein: CASSVGDGSSYEQYF

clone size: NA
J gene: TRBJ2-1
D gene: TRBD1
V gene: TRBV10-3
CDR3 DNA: TGTGCCATTGAGCCGGGACAGGGCTCCTACAATGAGCAGTTCTTC
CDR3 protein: CAIEPGQGSYNEQFF

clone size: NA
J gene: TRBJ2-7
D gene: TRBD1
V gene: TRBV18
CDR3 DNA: TGTGCCAGCTCAGCCGGGACAGGTTACGAGCAGTACTTC
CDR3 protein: CASSAGTGYEQYF

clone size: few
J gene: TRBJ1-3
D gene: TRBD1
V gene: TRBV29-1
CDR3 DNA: TGCAGCGTCCGGGACAGTGGAAACACCATATATTTT
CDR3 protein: CSVRDSGNTIYF

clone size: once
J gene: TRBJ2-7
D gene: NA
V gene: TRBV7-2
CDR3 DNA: TGTGCCAGCAGCTTACAGGGATCGCTTTACGAGCAGTACTTC
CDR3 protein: CASSLQGSLYEQYF

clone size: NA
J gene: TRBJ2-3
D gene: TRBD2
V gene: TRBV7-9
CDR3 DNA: TGTGCCAGCAGGCCTAGCGGGAGAGGCGCAGATACGCAGTATTTT
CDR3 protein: CASRPSGRGADTQYF

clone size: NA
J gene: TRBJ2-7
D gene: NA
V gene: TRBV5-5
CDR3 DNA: TGTGCCAGCAGCTTCAGGGTCTCCTACGAGCAGTACTTC
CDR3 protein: CASSFRVSYEQYF

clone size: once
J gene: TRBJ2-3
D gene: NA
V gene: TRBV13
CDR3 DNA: TGTGCCAGCAGCTTACAGGGGATTGCGCACGCAGATACGCAGTATTTT
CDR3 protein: CASSLQGIAHADTQYF

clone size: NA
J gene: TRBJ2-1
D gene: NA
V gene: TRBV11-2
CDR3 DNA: TGTGCCAGCAGCTTGGACCCTGTCTACAATGAGCAGTTCTTC
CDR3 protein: CASSLDPVYNEQFF

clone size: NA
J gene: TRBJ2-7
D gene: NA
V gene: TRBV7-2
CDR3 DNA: TGTGCCAGCAGCTTAGGCGGGATGCTCTACGAGCAGTACTTC
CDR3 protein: CASSLGGMLYEQYF

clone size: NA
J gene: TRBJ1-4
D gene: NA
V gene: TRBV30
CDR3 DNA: TGTGCCTGGAGTTATCAGGGAGCAAATGAAAAACTGTTTTTT
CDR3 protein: CAWSYQGANEKLFF

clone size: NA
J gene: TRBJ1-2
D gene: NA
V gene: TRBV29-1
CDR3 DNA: TGCAGCGTTGCCCGTGGGGGGGCGGATGGCTACACCTTC
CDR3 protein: CSVARGGADGYTF

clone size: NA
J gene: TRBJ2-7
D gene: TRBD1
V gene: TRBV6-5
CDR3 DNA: TGTGCCAGCAGTCGACAGGGAAAGAGCTCCTACGAGCAGTACTTC
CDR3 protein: CASSRQGKSSYEQYF

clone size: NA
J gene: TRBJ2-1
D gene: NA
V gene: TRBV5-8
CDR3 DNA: TGTGCCAGCAGCCAGGACCGACAGTTCGATGAGCAGTTCTTC
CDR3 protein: CASSQDRQFDEQFF

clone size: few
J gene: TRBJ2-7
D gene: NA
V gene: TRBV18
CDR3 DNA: TGTGCCAGCTCACCTAACCAGCGGGCAAACTCCTACGAGCAGTACTTC
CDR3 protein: CASSPNQRANSYEQYF

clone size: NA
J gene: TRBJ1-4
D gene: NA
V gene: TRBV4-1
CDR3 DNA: TGCGCCAGCAGCCAAGCCCTGGGGGCAGGAGCAACTAATGAAAAACTGTTTTTT
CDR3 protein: CASSQALGAGATNEKLFF

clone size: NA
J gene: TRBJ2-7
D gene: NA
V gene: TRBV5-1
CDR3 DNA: TGCGCCAGCAGCTCGAGGACTATAGAAGATCTACGTTACGAGCAGTACTTC
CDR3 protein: CASSSRTIEDLRYEQYF

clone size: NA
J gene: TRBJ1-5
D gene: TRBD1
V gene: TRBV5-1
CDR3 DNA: TGCGCCAGCAGCTCTGGGACAGCCGAACGGGGTAATCAGCCCCAGCATTTT
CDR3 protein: CASSSGTAERGNQPQHF

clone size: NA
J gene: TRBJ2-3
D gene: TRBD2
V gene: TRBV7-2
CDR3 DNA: TGTGCCAGCAGCTTAAGACTAGCGGACTGGGGCACAGATACGCAGTATTTT
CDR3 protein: CASSLRLADWGTDTQYF

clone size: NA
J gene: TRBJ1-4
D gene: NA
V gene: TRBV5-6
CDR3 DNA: TGTGCCAGCAGCTTCCCCTCTAATGAAAAACTGTTTTTT
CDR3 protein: CASSFPSNEKLFF

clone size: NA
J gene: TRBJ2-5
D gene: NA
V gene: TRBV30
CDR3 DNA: TGTGCCTGGAGTCCATCGAAGAGGCTTGTAGAGACCCAGTACTTC
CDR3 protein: CAWSPSKRLVETQYF

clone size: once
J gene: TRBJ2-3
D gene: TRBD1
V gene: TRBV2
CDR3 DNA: TGTGCCAGCAGTGACAGGGGGAGAGGGTCCACAGATACGCAGTATTTT
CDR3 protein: CASSDRGRGSTDTQYF

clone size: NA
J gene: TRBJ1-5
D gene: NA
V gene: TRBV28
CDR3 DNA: TGTGCCAGCAGTCTCGTGAATCAGCCCCAGCATTTT
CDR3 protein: CASSLVNQPQHF

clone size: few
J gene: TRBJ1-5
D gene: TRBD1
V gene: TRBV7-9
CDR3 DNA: TGTGCCAGCAGCTTAGCCGGGACAGGGGGTCAGCCCCAGCATTTT
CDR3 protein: CASSLAGTGGQPQHF

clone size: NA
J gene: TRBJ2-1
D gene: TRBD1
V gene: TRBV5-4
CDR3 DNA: TGTGCCAGCAGCTCCGGGACAGGGGGGAATAATGAGCAGTTCTTC
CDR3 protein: CASSSGTGGNNEQFF

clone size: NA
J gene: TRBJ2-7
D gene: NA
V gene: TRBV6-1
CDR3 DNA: TGTGCCAGCATGGAAGCAGGCACCTCCTACGAGCAGTACTTC
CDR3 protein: CASMEAGTSYEQYF